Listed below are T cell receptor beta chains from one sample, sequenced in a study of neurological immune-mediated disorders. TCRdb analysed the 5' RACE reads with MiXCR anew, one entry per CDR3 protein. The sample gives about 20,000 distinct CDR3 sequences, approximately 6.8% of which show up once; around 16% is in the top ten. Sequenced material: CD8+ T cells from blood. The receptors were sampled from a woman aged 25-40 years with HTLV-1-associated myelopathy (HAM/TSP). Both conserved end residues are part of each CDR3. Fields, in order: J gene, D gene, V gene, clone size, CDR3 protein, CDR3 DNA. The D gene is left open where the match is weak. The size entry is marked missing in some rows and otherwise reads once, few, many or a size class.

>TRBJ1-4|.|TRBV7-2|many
CASSLEGRGWGNEKLFF
TGTGCCAGCAGCTTAGAGGGCAGGGGCTGGGGTAATGAAAAACTGTTTTTT
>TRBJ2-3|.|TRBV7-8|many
CASSLGRADTQYF
TGTGCCAGCAGCTTAGGACGGGCAGATACGCAGTATTTT
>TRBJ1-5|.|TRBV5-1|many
CASRCWQGPPISNQPQHF
TGCGCCAGCAGGTGCTGGCAGGGGCCTCCCATTAGCAATCAGCCCCAGCATTTT
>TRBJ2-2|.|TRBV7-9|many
CASSPVVVTGELFF
TGTGCCAGCAGCCCCGTAGTTGTCACCGGGGAGCTGTTTTTT
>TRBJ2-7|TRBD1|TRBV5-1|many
CASSWGQSYEQYF
TGCGCCAGCAGCTGGGGACAGTCATACGAGCAGTACTTC
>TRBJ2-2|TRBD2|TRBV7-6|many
CASSLGVVAGENTGELFF
TGTGCCAGCAGCTTAGGTGTGGTAGCGGGAGAGAACACCGGGGAGCTGTTTTTT
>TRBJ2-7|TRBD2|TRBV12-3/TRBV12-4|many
CASSDRLAGGSYEQYF
TGTGCCAGCAGTGACAGACTAGCGGGGGGATCCTACGAGCAGTACTTC
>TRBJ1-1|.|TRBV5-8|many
CASSLGGTPNTEAFF
TGTGCCAGCAGCTTGGGCGGGACTCCAAACACTGAAGCTTTCTTT
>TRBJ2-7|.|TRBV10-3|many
CAIKGAGARGEQYF
TGTGCCATCAAAGGCGCGGGGGCCCGGGGGGAGCAGTACTTC
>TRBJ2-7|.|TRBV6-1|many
CASSEALWAASYEQYF
TGTGCCAGCAGTGAAGCGCTCTGGGCGGCCTCCTACGAGCAGTACTTC
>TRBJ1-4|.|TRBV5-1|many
CASSVGEGGSNEKLFF
TGCGCCAGCAGCGTGGGAGAAGGGGGAAGTAATGAAAAACTGTTTTTT
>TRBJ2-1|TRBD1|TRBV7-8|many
CASSSWDSYNEQFF
TGTGCCAGCAGCTCATGGGACAGCTACAATGAGCAGTTCTTC
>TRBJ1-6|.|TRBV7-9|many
CASSLGGLQGNSPLHF
TGTGCCAGCAGCTTAGGCGGGTTACAGGGTAATTCACCCCTCCACTTT
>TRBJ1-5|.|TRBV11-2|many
CASSLEQNSNQPQHF
TGTGCCAGCAGCTTAGAACAGAATAGCAATCAGCCCCAGCATTTT
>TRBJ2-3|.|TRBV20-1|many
CSAWDSTDTQYF
TGCAGTGCTTGGGACTCCACAGATACGCAGTATTTT
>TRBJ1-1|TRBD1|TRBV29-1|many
CSVGRDSTAFF
TGCAGCGTGGGGCGGGACAGTACAGCTTTCTTT
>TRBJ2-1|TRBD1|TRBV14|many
CATKGTGGSYNEQFF
TGTGCCACCAAGGGAACAGGGGGCTCCTACAATGAGCAGTTCTTC
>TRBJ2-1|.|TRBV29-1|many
CSVDKAYNEQFF
TGCAGCGTTGACAAAGCCTACAATGAGCAGTTCTTC
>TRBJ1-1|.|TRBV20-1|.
CSAGTGSGPDFF
TGCAGTGCCGGTACAGGGTCCGGGCCCGATTTCTTT
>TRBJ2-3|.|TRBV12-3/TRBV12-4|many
CASSSPTGGWVDTQYF
TGTGCCAGCAGTTCGCCTACGGGGGGCTGGGTGGATACGCAGTATTTT
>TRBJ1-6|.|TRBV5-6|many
CASSFGTSPLHF
TGTGCCAGCAGCTTCGGAACCTCACCCCTCCACTTT
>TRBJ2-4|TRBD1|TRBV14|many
CASSQEPGQGAIQYF
TGTGCCAGCAGCCAAGAACCGGGACAGGGGGCCATTCAGTACTTC
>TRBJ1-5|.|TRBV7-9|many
CASSLVGMSGVNQPQHF
TGTGCCAGCAGCTTAGTAGGAATGAGTGGTGTCAATCAGCCCCAGCATTTT
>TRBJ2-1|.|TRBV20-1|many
CSGIVGGFNEQFF
TGCAGTGGTATAGTGGGTGGCTTCAATGAGCAGTTCTTC
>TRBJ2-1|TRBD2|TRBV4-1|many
CASSQEPTGTSRDEQFF
TGCGCCAGCAGCCAGGAACCCACCGGGACTAGCAGAGATGAGCAGTTCTTC
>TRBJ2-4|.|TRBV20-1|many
CSAQGEGDYNIQYF
TGCAGTGCGCAGGGGGAGGGGGACTATAACATTCAGTACTTC
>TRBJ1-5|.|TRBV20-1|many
CSTAGAGDYQPQHF
TGCAGTACTGCCGGGGCAGGTGATTATCAGCCCCAGCATTTT
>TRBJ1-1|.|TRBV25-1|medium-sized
CASSEYWGAEEAFF
TGTGCCAGCAGTGAATATTGGGGGGCAGAGGAAGCTTTCTTT